A selection of T cell receptor beta chains follows, all from one sample in a study of cytomegalovirus exposure and HLA in healthy donors. Produced via immunoSEQ multiplex PCR; TCRdb's table is partial and in-frame only. The sample gives some 200,000 clones, over 75% of which show up once; 0.098% is in the top ten. Sequencing was carried out using PBMCs. These receptors were taken from a boy aged 2 to 9 in good health and CMV-seronegative. The CDR3 runs from the conserved cysteine through the conserved F or W. D genes are given only for firm matches. A clone size is listed for some rows: how often the clone was seen (once, few, many), or a class if it is expanded.

J gene | clone size | V gene | D gene | CDR3 protein | CDR3 DNA
TRBJ2-2 | - | TRBV11-3 | TRBD2 | CASSIGGAGAGELFF | TGTGCCAGCAGCATCGGGGGGGCCGGGGCCGGGGAGCTGTTTTTT
TRBJ1-1 | once | TRBV6-1 | - | CASSGRVTAEAFF | TGTGCCAGCAGTGGCAGGGTAACGGCTGAAGCTTTCTTT
TRBJ2-7 | - | TRBV7-9 | - | CASSFRGYTEEEQYF | TGTGCCAGCAGCTTTAGGGGATACACTGAAGAAGAGCAGTACTTC
TRBJ1-1 | - | TRBV7-9 | - | CASSFPLVELNTEAFF | TGTGCCAGCAGCTTCCCTCTAGTGGAGTTGAACACTGAAGCTTTCTTT
TRBJ1-2 | - | TRBV5-1 | - | CASSPGGINYGYTF | TGCGCCAGCAGCCCCGGGGGGATTAACTATGGCTACACCTTC
TRBJ2-7 | - | TRBV5-5 | TRBD1 | CASSQTGLGYEQYF | TGTGCCAGCAGCCAGACAGGGTTGGGCTACGAGCAGTACTTC
TRBJ2-7 | - | TRBV7-9 | - | CASRRRGQAYEQYF | TGTGCCAGCAGAAGGAGGGGGCAGGCGTACGAGCAGTACTTC
TRBJ2-1 | - | TRBV20-1 | - | CSALAEVPFF | TGCAGTGCTTTAGCGGAGGTTCCGTTCTTC
TRBJ1-4 | once | TRBV7-2 | TRBD1 | CASGAWTGYEKLFF | TGTGCCAGCGGTGCGTGGACAGGGTATGAAAAACTGTTTTTT
TRBJ1-2 | - | TRBV7-9 | - | CASSLEGQLLAGYTF | TGTGCCAGCAGCTTAGAAGGACAGCTCCTGGCTGGCTACACCTTC
TRBJ1-1 | - | TRBV6-5 | - | CASSSRRAGNTEAFF | TGTGCCAGCAGTTCCAGGCGCGCGGGGAACACTGAAGCTTTCTTT
TRBJ1-6 | - | TRBV7-2 | TRBD1 | CASSLRDRGYSPLHF | TGTGCCAGCAGCTTACGGGACAGGGGTTACTCACCCCTCCACTTT
TRBJ2-7 | - | TRBV19 | - | CASRGPVGDEQYF | TGTGCCAGTAGGGGCCCGGTTGGCGACGAGCAGTACTTC
TRBJ1-1 | - | TRBV6-6 | - | CASVANSRAFF | TGTGCCAGCGTAGCGAACTCCAGAGCTTTCTTT
TRBJ1-4 | - | TRBV18 | - | CASSPTEGGEKLFF | TGTGCCAGCTCACCGACTGAAGGCGGTGAAAAACTGTTTTTT
TRBJ1-3 | - | TRBV10-3 | - | CATQGHSGNTIYF | TGTGCCACCCAGGGACATTCTGGAAACACCATATATTTT
TRBJ2-7 | - | TRBV5-4 | - | CASSPGTATVGGDF | TGTGCCAGCAGCCCCGGGACAGCCACTGTCGGGGGAGACTTC
TRBJ2-3 | - | TRBV5-5 | - | CASKGGAEADTQYF | TGTGCCAGCAAAGGAGGGGCGGAGGCAGATACGCAGTATTTT
TRBJ2-1 | - | TRBV2 | - | CASTGGRSLYNEQFF | TGTGCCAGCACCGGAGGCAGATCCCTCTACAATGAGCAGTTCTTC
TRBJ2-2 | - | TRBV11-1 | - | CASSLGSGNTGELFF | TGTGCCAGCAGCTTAGGTAGCGGCAACACCGGGGAGCTGTTTTTT
TRBJ1-1 | few | TRBV30 | - | CAWSVGGSTEAFF | TGTGCCTGGAGTGTAGGGGGATCCACTGAAGCTTTCTTT
TRBJ1-6 | - | TRBV18 | - | CASSPDGGDSPLHF | TGTGCCAGCTCACCGGACGGGGGTGATTCACCCCTCCACTTT
TRBJ2-1 | once | TRBV20-1 | - | CSALAEGPFF | TGCAGTGCTTTAGCGGAGGGTCCGTTCTTC
TRBJ1-4 | - | TRBV4-3 | TRBD1 | CASSQEGTGTGDEKLFF | TGCGCCAGCAGCCAAGAGGGTACCGGGACAGGGGATGAAAAACTGTTTTTT
TRBJ1-2 | - | TRBV4-2 | TRBD1 | CASSQGQGRSNYGYTF | TGTGCCAGCAGCCAAGGACAGGGGAGATCTAACTATGGCTACACCTTC
TRBJ2-7 | - | TRBV27 | - | CASSWRRQGPSYEQYF | TGTGCCAGCAGTTGGAGACGTCAGGGCCCTTCCTATGAGCAGTACTTC
TRBJ2-7 | - | TRBV5-1 | TRBD1 | CASSFRQGSYEQYF | TGCGCCAGCAGCTTCCGACAGGGGAGCTACGAGCAGTACTTC
TRBJ2-3 | - | TRBV11-3 | - | CASSLGLDTDTQYF | TGTGCCAGCAGCTTAGGACTGGATACAGATACGCAGTATTTT
TRBJ2-1 | - | TRBV30 | TRBD2 | CAWALAGREQFF | TGTGCCTGGGCACTAGCGGGGCGTGAGCAGTTCTTC
TRBJ1-2 | once | TRBV2 | - | CASSEAPGVLYGYTF | TGTGCCAGCAGTGAAGCCCCAGGGGTCCTCTATGGCTACACCTTC
TRBJ2-7 | - | TRBV19 | - | CASKGWDKGREQYF | TGTGCCAGTAAAGGTTGGGACAAGGGCAGGGAGCAGTACTTC
TRBJ2-3 | - | TRBV10-3 | TRBD2 | CAISGAGGTTDTQYF | TGTGCCATCAGTGGAGCGGGGGGGACCACAGATACGCAGTATTTT
TRBJ2-7 | - | TRBV4-3 | TRBD1 | CASSQGFFGTGAACEQYF | TGCGCCAGCAGCCAAGGGTTCTTTGGGACAGGAGCGGCCTGCGAGCAGTACTTC
TRBJ1-5 | few | TRBV5-8 | - | CASSSGDQPQHF | TGTGCCAGCAGCTCGGGTGATCAGCCCCAGCATTTT
TRBJ1-1 | - | TRBV6-1 | - | CATRPGGRTEAFF | TGTGCCACCCGACCCGGGGGGCGGACTGAAGCTTTCTTT
TRBJ1-4 | - | TRBV5-6 | - | CASSSQGATNEKLFF | TGTGCCAGCAGCTCCCAGGGCGCGACTAATGAAAAACTGTTTTTT
TRBJ2-2 | - | TRBV7-9 | - | CASSGLRGPPGELFF | TGTGCCAGCAGCGGTTTGCGGGGCCCGCCCGGGGAGCTGTTTTTT
TRBJ1-1 | - | TRBV15 | - | CATSRVGVGENTEAFF | TGTGCCACCAGCAGAGTAGGGGTTGGGGAGAACACTGAAGCTTTCTTT
TRBJ1-2 | - | TRBV4-2 | - | CASSQGTPNYGYTF | TGTGCCAGCAGCCAAGGGACTCCTAACTATGGCTACACCTTC
TRBJ1-1 | - | TRBV4-1 | TRBD1 | CASSQGPQGARSEAFF | TGCGCCAGCAGCCAAGGACCTCAGGGGGCGCGTTCAGAAGCTTTCTTT
TRBJ2-2 | - | TRBV4-2 | TRBD2 | CASSGPGTSDTGELFF | TGTGCCAGCAGCGGGCCCGGGACTAGCGACACCGGGGAGCTGTTTTTT
TRBJ2-7 | - | TRBV5-4 | - | CASSLGLLDYEQYF | TGTGCCAGCAGCTTGGGGTTATTAGACTACGAGCAGTACTTC
TRBJ1-4 | - | TRBV18 | - | CASSPKSGGFVEKLFF | TGTGCCAGCTCACCAAAGTCGGGGGGCTTTGTGGAAAAACTGTTTTTT
TRBJ1-2 | once | TRBV5-1 | - | CASSLGEGGTNGYTF | TGCGCCAGCAGCTTGGGGGAAGGCGGGACTAATGGCTACACCTTC
TRBJ2-5 | few | TRBV5-6 | TRBD1 | CASSHRGQETQYF | TGTGCCAGCAGCCACAGGGGGCAAGAGACCCAGTACTTC
TRBJ2-7 | once | TRBV5-1 | TRBD2 | CASSASGGEYEQYF | TGCGCCAGCAGCGCTAGCGGGGGAGAATACGAGCAGTACTTC
TRBJ1-2 | - | TRBV5-1 | TRBD1 | CASSLFGGQGGDYGYTF | TGCGCCAGCAGCTTGTTTGGAGGACAGGGAGGGGACTATGGCTACACCTTC
TRBJ1-4 | - | TRBV25-1 | - | CASSDPREEDEKLFF | TGTGCCAGCAGTGACCCCAGGGAAGAGGATGAAAAACTGTTTTTT
TRBJ2-1 | - | TRBV10-3 | TRBD2 | CAISEKRGYNEQFF | TGTGCCATCAGTGAGAAGCGGGGATACAATGAGCAGTTCTTC
TRBJ2-3 | - | TRBV9 | - | CASSVVGGGPGDTQYF | TGTGCCAGCAGCGTAGTAGGGGGGGGTCCCGGAGATACGCAGTATTTT
TRBJ2-5 | - | TRBV7-9 | TRBD2 | CASSLAGLAEKRSQYF | TGTGCCAGCAGCTTAGCGGGACTAGCCGAGAAGAGATCCCAGTACTTC